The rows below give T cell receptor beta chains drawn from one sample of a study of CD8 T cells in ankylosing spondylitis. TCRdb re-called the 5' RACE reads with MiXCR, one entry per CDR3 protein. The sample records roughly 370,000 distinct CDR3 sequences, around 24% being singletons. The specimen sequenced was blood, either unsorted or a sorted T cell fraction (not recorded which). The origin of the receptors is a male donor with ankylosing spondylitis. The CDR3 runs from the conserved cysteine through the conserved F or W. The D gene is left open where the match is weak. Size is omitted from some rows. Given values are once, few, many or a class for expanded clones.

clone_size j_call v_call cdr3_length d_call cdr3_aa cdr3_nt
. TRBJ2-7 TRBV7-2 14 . CASSPPWGTYEQYF TGTGCCAGCAGCCCCCCGTGGGGGACCTACGAGCAGTACTTC
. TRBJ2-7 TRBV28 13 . CASTLGGPYEQYF TGTGCCAGCACCCTCGGGGGCCCCTACGAGCAGTACTTC
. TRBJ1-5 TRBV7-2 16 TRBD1 CASSLNVRTGNQPQHF TGTGCCAGCAGCCTGAACGTTCGGACAGGGAATCAGCCCCAGCATTTT
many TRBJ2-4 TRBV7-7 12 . CASSPRFVIQYF TGTGCTAGCAGCCCCCGTTTTGTCATTCAGTACTTC
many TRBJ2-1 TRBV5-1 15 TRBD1 CASSLTGDSYNEQFF TGCGCCAGCAGCTTAACAGGGGACTCCTACAATGAGCAGTTCTTC
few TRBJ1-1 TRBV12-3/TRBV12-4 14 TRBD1 CASSPTGGRLEAFF TGTGCCAGCAGTCCAACAGGGGGGAGACTTGAAGCTTTCTTT
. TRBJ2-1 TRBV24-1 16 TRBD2 CATSEVSGRSYNEQFF TGTGCCACCAGTGAAGTTAGCGGGAGGTCCTACAATGAGCAGTTCTTC
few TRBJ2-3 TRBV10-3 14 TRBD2 CAISPTSATDTQYF TGTGCCATCAGTCCGACTAGCGCCACAGATACGCAGTATTTT
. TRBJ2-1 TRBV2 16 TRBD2 CASSEVPSGSVRGQFF TGTGCCAGCAGTGAAGTGCCTAGCGGGAGCGTTCGGGGGCAGTTCTTC
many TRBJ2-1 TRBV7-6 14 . CASSLRISYNEQFF TGTGCCAGCAGCTTAAGAATCTCCTACAATGAGCAGTTCTTC
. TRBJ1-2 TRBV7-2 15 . CASSLKGPLNYGYTF TGTGCCAGCAGCTTAAAGGGCCCCCTTAACTATGGCTACACCTTC
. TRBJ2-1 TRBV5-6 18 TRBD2 CASTLRASGSLKYNEQFF TGTGCCAGCACCCTCAGGGCTAGCGGGAGCCTAAAATACAATGAGCAGTTCTTC
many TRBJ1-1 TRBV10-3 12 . CAISESNTEAFF TGTGCCATCAGTGAGTCAAACACTGAAGCTTTCTTT
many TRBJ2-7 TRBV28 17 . CASSLRGGRRISYEQYF TGTGCCAGCAGTTTAAGGGGGGGCCGCCGTATCTCCTACGAGCAGTACTTC
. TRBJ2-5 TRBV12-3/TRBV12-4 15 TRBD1 CASSYRDRGLETQYF TGTGCCAGCAGTTACCGGGACAGGGGGTTGGAGACCCAGTACTTC
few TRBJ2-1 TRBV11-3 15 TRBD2 CASSLGGRDYNEQFF TGTGCCAGCAGCTTAGGCGGGAGAGACTACAATGAGCAGTTCTTC
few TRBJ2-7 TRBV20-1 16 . CSARETTGRSFYEQYF TGCAGTGCTAGAGAGACGACAGGGAGGTCCTTTTACGAGCAGTACTTC
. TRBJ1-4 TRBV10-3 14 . CAIRDRTVNEKLFF TGTGCCATCAGAGACAGGACTGTTAATGAAAAACTGTTTTTT
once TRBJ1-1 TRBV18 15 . CASSPVGGLDLGAFF TGTGCCAGCTCACCAGTGGGGGGCCTGGATCTAGGAGCTTTCTTT
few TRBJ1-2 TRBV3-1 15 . CASSQVPTARTGYTF TGTGCCAGCAGCCAAGTTCCGACCGCTCGGACGGGCTACACCTTC
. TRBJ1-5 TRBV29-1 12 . CSGGDPDQPQHF TGCAGCGGCGGGGACCCCGATCAGCCCCAGCATTTT
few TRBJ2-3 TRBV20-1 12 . CSAQRITDTQYF TGCAGTGCTCAGCGGATCACAGATACGCAGTATTTT
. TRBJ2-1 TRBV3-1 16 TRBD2 CASSPQLAGYYNEQFF TGTGCCAGCAGCCCACAACTAGCGGGATACTACAATGAGCAGTTCTTC
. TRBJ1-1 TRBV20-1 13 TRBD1 CSAPDRANTEAFF TGCAGTGCCCCCGACAGGGCGAACACTGAAGCTTTCTTT
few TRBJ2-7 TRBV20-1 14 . CSARDTRRPYEQYF TGCAGTGCTAGAGACACTCGACGCCCCTACGAGCAGTACTTC
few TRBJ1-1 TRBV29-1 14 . CSVEQGERRTEAFF TGCAGCGTTGAACAGGGAGAAAGGCGCACTGAAGCTTTCTTT
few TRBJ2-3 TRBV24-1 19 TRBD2 CATSDSKTSGRPGGDTQYF TGTGCCACCAGTGATTCCAAGACTAGCGGGAGGCCAGGGGGAGATACGCAGTATTTT
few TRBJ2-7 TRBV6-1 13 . CASTLGPSYEQYF TGTGCCAGCACTCTTGGTCCCTCCTACGAGCAGTACTTC
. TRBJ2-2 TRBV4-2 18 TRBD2 CASSQTGLAGAGTGELFF TGTGCCAGCAGCCAAACGGGACTAGCGGGAGCTGGCACCGGGGAGCTGTTTTTT
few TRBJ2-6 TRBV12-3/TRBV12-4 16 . CASSPTGISGANVLTF TGTGCCAGCAGTCCGACAGGTATCTCTGGGGCCAACGTCCTGACTTTC
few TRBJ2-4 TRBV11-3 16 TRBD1 CASSLGQGIAKNIQYF TGTGCCAGCAGCCTCGGACAGGGGATAGCCAAAAACATTCAGTACTTC
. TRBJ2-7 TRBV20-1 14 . CSAREDLSSYEQYF TGCAGTGCTAGGGAAGACCTTAGCTCCTACGAGCAGTACTTC
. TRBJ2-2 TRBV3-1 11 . CASGDAGELFF TGTGCCAGCGGGGATGCCGGGGAGCTGTTTTTT
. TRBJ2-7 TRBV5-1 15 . CASSFSSDGRYEQYF TGCGCCAGCAGCTTTTCCTCTGACGGGCGGTACGAGCAGTACTTC
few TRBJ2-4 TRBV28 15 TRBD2 CASTAAGAAKNIQYF TGTGCCAGCACAGCGGCGGGAGCGGCCAAAAACATTCAGTACTTC
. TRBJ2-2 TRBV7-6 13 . CASGRESAGELFF TGTGCCAGCGGCCGGGAGAGTGCGGGGGAGCTGTTTTTT
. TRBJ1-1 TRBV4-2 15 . CASSQSRVYSTEAFF TGTGCCAGCAGCCAGTCTAGGGTTTATAGCACTGAAGCTTTCTTT
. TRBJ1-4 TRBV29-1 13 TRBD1 CSATDRRGEKLFF TGCAGCGCTACGGACAGGAGGGGTGAAAAACTGTTTTTT
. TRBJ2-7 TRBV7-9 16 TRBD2 CASSSRTSGSIYEQYF TGTGCCAGCAGTTCTCGGACTAGCGGGAGTATTTACGAGCAGTACTTC
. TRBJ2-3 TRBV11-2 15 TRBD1 CASSRDRPSTDTQYF TGTGCCAGCAGCCGGGACAGGCCGAGCACAGATACGCAGTATTTT
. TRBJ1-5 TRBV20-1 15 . CSARGGSAGNQPQHF TGCAGTGCTAGAGGGGGGTCGGCGGGCAATCAGCCCCAGCATTTT